This T cell receptor (beta chain) was documented in a study of Tregs in tolerant kidney transplant recipients. Study outcomes and limitations: Donor-specific Treg expansion exceeded global Treg expansion in tolerant patients, suggesting antigen drive.

Mixed chimerism was transient after nonmyeloablative marrow transplants from related graft donors. CD4+CD25+CD127- Tregs, CD4+CD25- non-Tregs, CD4 and CD8 cells were sorted. Assay: immunoSEQ multiplex PCR; the TCRdb copy retains only in-frame clones and omits some. The sample holds nearly 15,000 clones. In regard to this clone: Its antigen is currently unknown. The read terminates 3 residues before the CDR3 end, so the remaining end is supplied by the germline J gene.

This CDR3 is 14 amino acids long. Unmatched junction bases numbered 8, after V lost 6 bases and J lost 3 bases. Germline V gene lookup returns CDR1 SGHNT and CDR2 YYREEE (reference sequence). This receptor was taken from a human patient who received a combined kidney and bone marrow transplant. A subset of T cells may come from the graft donor. The rearrangement links TRBV5-4 to TRBJ2-7; 8 bases agree with TRBD1. Sample: CD4+ T cells from blood (PBMCs), taken 12 months after the transplant. Incomplete CDR3 DNA: TGTGCCAGCAAATTAGGACAGGGAAACTACGAG. It specifies CASKLGQGNYE. The entire CDR3 sequence reads CASKLGQGNYEQYF.